This passage covers 10 T cell receptor beta chains from one sample sequenced in a study of blood T cells in healthy people across ages (dated by TCRdb to about 2015). Receptor amplification or capture employed 5' RACE. TCRdb records Illumina HiSeq 2500 as the sequencer. A second PCR of roughly 7 to 11 cycles was performed with a sample-barcoded 5' primer and a J-beta primer mix. The public reads were run again by TCRdb, first through fastp at Q25 and then through MiXCR, and only productive beta chains were kept. Duplicate CDR3 protein sequences are folded into a single record with the most common DNA and genes. The sample has 650,000 to 1,000,000 distinct CDR3 sequences on record, about 36% of them singletons. The ten most abundant clones make up over 10% of the sample. The source material was blood. These receptors were obtained from a man aged 18 to 30 in good health.

The CDR3 bases are TGTGCCAGCAGTCCCCCCGGGGGGGCAAGCACAGATACGCAGTATTTT. It is translated as CASSPPGGASTDTQYF. The chain is built from TRBV7-9 and TRBJ2-3, with TRBD2 identical over 8 bases. Trimming took 6 bases from V and 0 from J; bases not matched to a gene: 8. Germline loops: CDR1 SEHNR, CDR2 FQNEAQ (reference sequence). The CDR3 totals 16 residues. The full variable domain, in which reference TRBV7-9 and TRBJ2-3 provide the parts outside the CDR3, is DTGVSQNPRHKITKRGQNVTFRCDPISEHNRLYWYRQTLGQGPEFLTYFQNEAQLEKSRLLSDRFSAERPKGSFSTLEIQRTEQGDSAMYLCASSPPGGASTDTQYFGPGTRLTVL.

The gene calls are TRBV27 and TRBJ1-1, with D unclear. This CDR3 is built from 14 residues. Germline V gene sequence: CDR1 MNHEY, CDR2 SMNVEV (reference sequence). The V and J ends lost 6 bases and 1 base respectively, with 12 bases between them. CDR3 nucleotide sequence: TGTGCCAGCAGCATCTGGATCGGGAACACTGAAGCTTTCTTT. Translating it yields CASSIWIGNTEAFF.

The chain uses TRBV29-1 and TRBJ2-5, with 9 bases lining up with TRBD1. V dropped 7 bases and J dropped 11; count of bases not matched to a gene: 17. Per the germline V gene, CDR1 is SQVTM and CDR2 is ANQGSEA. The CDR3 runs to 14 residues. The CDR3 here is CSADRDRVIYEQYF. The CDR3 DNA reads TGCAGCGCTGACCGGGACAGGGTAATATATGAGCAGTACTTC.

Many counts were recorded for this clonotype. The chain uses TRBV12-3 or TRBV12-4 and TRBJ1-2; no reliable D call. The CDR3 is 12 amino acids. The V end was cut by 6 bases, the J end by 7 bases, with 12 bases between. The CDR3 sequence is CASRPGSGGYTF. The CDR3 DNA reads as TGTGCCAGCAGACCCGGGAGCGGTGGCTACACCTTC.

This clonotype appeared a few times. The V call is TRBV16, the J call TRBJ1-2; unclear D gene. V lost 8 bases, J lost 0 bases, and 10 bases lay in between. Germline V gene lookup returns CDR1 KGHSY and CDR2 FQNENV. The CDR3 loop spans 13 amino acids. CDR3 region: CASLSGANYGYTF. CDR3 nucleotides: TGTGCCAGCTTATCGGGAGCTAACTATGGCTACACCTTC.

The rearrangement links TRBV28 to TRBJ1-5; 10 nucleotides agree with TRBD1. Trimming took 7 bases from V and 4 from J; bases not matched to a gene: 13. The CDR3 covers 17 residues. Germline CDR1 is MDHEN and CDR2 is SYDVKM. The CDR3 DNA sequence: TGTGCCAGCAAAGGGCCGGGGGACAGGGGAGGGAATCAGCCCCAGCATTTT. This translates into CASKGPGDRGGNQPQHF.

This clonotype was detected many times. The V gene is TRBV5-1, the J gene TRBJ2-3; 9 nucleotides align to TRBD1. The CDR3 is 15 residues long. The germline V gene encodes CDR1 SGHRS and CDR2 YFSETQ. The trim removed 3 bases at V and 4 bases at J, leaving 6 bases unmatched. The CDR3 region has the DNA TGCGCCAGCAGCTGGGGACAGGGCCGTGCAGATACGCAGTATTTT. This codes for CASSWGQGRADTQYF.

As concerns this clonotype: A much more abundant neighbour one base away suggests this may be a read error. J is TRBJ1-2 and V is TRBV20-1; D is undetermined. The CDR3 sequence is 13 residues long. Trimming left V 6 bases short and J 4 bases short, with 15 bases between. Germline assignment: CDR1 DFQATT and CDR2 SNEGSKA (reference sequence). Here the CDR3 reads CSALTERGYGYTF. CDR3 DNA: TGCAGTGCACTAACCGAACGGGGCTATGGCTACACCTTC.

The V and J genes are TRBV7-9 and TRBJ2-5; TRBD1 matches at 9 bases. The CDR3 runs 15 residues. Germline CDR1 reads SEHNR; CDR2 reads FQNEAQ (reference sequence). V was clipped by 5 bases and J by 3 bases; unmatched bases: 7. CDR3 amino acids: CASSHGRTGEETQYF. The DNA of the CDR3 is TGTGCCAGCAGCCACGGCCGGACAGGGGAAGAGACCCAGTACTTC.

This clonotype was picked up many times. This chain uses TRBV20-1 with TRBJ1-2, with D uncertain. From germline, CDR1 is DFQATT and CDR2 SNEGSKA (reference sequence). The CDR3 length is 14 residues. Trimming removed 4 bases at V and 4 bases at J, with 16 bases between. The CDR3 DNA reads TGCAGTGCTATCCCGGATGCGGTCAGCTATGGCTACACCTTC. Its protein product is CSAIPDAVSYGYTF.